The 9 T cell receptor beta chains below come from one sample, sequenced in a study of T cells after somatic rescue of genetic block (dated by TCRdb to 2020 to 2021). Libraries were made using the immunoSEQ multiplex PCR assay. TCRdb took this table from immuneACCESS and kept in-frame rearrangements with V and J called. Such tables lack part of the clones; where checked against another copy, unresolved V genes explain under half of the gap, and the rest is unexplained. This sample comprises approximately 100,000 clones, about 90% of them detected only once. The top ten hold roughly 1.7% of the sample. The sequencing input was peripheral blood mononuclear cells (PBMCs). These receptors were taken from a woman under 30.

This chain links TRBV25-1 with TRBJ2-1; TRBD2 matches 10 bases. Germline V gene data show CDR1 as MGHDK and CDR2 as SYGVNS. Trimming took 4 bases from V and 12 from J; bases not matched to a gene: 3. The CDR3 is 12 residues long. In DNA, the CDR3 is TGTGCCAGCAGTGTCTTAGCGGGAGGGCAGTTCTTC. This gives the protein CASSVLAGGQFF. Looking up the rest from reference TRBV25-1 and TRBJ2-1 gives the full variable domain: EADIYQTPRYLVIGTGKKITLECSQTMGHDKMYWYQQDPGMELHLIHYSYGVNSTEKGDLSSESTVSRIRTEHFPLTLESARPSHTSQYLCASSVLAGGQFFGPGTRLTVL.

The gene calls are TRBV7-9 and TRBJ1-1; 9 nucleotides match TRBD1. The CDR3 spans 14 residues. V was clipped by 4 bases and J by 5 bases; unmatched bases: 5. Per germline, CDR1 SEHNR and CDR2 FQNEAQ (reference sequence). In nucleotides, the CDR3 is TGTGCCAGCAGCTCGGACAGGGGATATACTGAAGCTTTCTTT. Translation gives CASSSDRGYTEAFF.

The chain recombines TRBV27 with TRBJ1-4, with 9 bases that match TRBD1. Germline V gene lookup returns CDR1 MNHEY and CDR2 SMNVEV (reference sequence). The CDR3 has 20 residues. V trimming: 5 bases; J trimming: 5 bases; junction bases outside the gene matches: 21. This CDR3 reads CASSPLPGTGILMGNEKLFF. CDR3 DNA: TGTGCCAGCAGTCCCCTCCCCGGGACAGGGATCCTCATGGGAAATGAAAAACTGTTTTTT.

A remark on this clone: Other DNA sequences in the same sample also yield this CDR3. The rearrangement uses TRBV7-2 and TRBJ2-7; 10 bases line up with TRBD2. CDR3 size: 16 residues. Germline V gives CDR1 SGHTA, CDR2 FQGNSA. The junction had 8 bases not matched to a gene; V was cut back by 2 bases and J by 4 bases. The CDR3 region is CASSLLGLAGAYEQYF. DNA for the CDR3: TGTGCCAGCAGCTTATTAGGGCTAGCGGGAGCGTACGAGCAGTACTTC.

V gene TRBV19 combines with J gene TRBJ2-7; possible D gene TRBD2, 5 bases. Germline V lookup: CDR1 LNHDA, CDR2 SQIVND (reference sequence). This CDR3 region has 14 residues. Trimming took off 0 bases at V and 2 bases at J, with 8 bases between the two ends. CDR3 bases: TGTGCCAGTAGTATAGATCTGGAGGCCTACGAGCAGTACTTC. It translates to CASSIDLEAYEQYF.

CDR3 residues: CASSQSWGNTGELFF. Here the CDR3 DNA reads TGCGCCAGCAGCCAATCCTGGGGGAACACCGGGGAGCTGTTTTTT. V gene TRBV4-3 combines with J gene TRBJ2-2; D gene unclear. CDR1 LGHNA and CDR2 YSLEER come from the germline V gene. Trimming shortened V by 2 bases and J by 1 base, and 8 bases separated the two germline ends. The CDR3 covers 15 residues.

The genes are TRBV27 and TRBJ2-3; 7 nucleotides match TRBD2. Unmatched junction bases numbered 11, after V lost 5 bases and J lost 0 bases. This CDR3 spans 17 amino acids. CDR1 is MNHEY and CDR2 is SMNVEV in the germline V gene (reference sequence). CDR3 in amino acids: CASSHGPLAASTDTQYF. In DNA, the CDR3 is TGTGCCAGCAGTCATGGACCGCTAGCGGCTAGCACAGATACGCAGTATTTT.

J is TRBJ1-1 and V is TRBV18; 11 nucleotides align to TRBD1. Trimming removed 3 bases from V and 6 bases from J; junction bases left unmatched: 12. The length of the CDR3 is 17 residues. The germline V gene encodes CDR1 KGHSH and CDR2 LQKENI. This chain's CDR3 is CASSPLGTGGGVAEAFF. CDR3 nucleotide sequence: TGTGCCAGCTCACCGCTGGGGACAGGGGGTGGAGTCGCTGAAGCTTTCTTT.

V gene TRBV5-1 combines with J gene TRBJ2-1; 8 bases agree with TRBD1. The V gene end was trimmed by 3 bases and the J gene end by 6 bases; junction bases not matched to a gene: 5. The CDR3 has 14 residues. Germline lookup yields CDR1 SGHRS and CDR2 YFSETQ. The CDR3 DNA is TGCGCCAGCAGCTCCGGGACAGGAGCCAATGAGCAGTTCTTC. Protein: CASSSGTGANEQFF.